The next 27 T cell receptor beta chains were all read from a single sample in a study of blood T cell repertoires in COVID-19. This table comes from immunoSEQ multiplex PCR, and its TCRdb copy is limited to in-frame clones, with some not included. This table has about 150,000 clones, around 84% appearing once. Sequencing was carried out using peripheral blood. The source of these receptors is a woman aged 50 to 60 with acute or convalescent COVID-19.

The CDR3 DNA is TGTGCCAGCAGTTACGGGACAGGGGTCAATCAGCCCCAGCATTTT. Its protein is CASSYGTGVNQPQHF. The chain uses TRBV6-6 and TRBJ1-5; 10 nucleotides match TRBD1. The V segment lost 2 bases and the J segment 3 bases; nucleotides outside the gene matches: 1. This CDR3 has 15 amino acids. CDR1 is MNHNY, CDR2 SVGAGI, per germline (reference sequence).

Only one count was recorded for this clone. V is TRBV7-2 and J is TRBJ2-7; maybe TRBD2 (6 bases). The CDR3 has 13 amino acids. CDR1 is SGHTA and CDR2 is FQGNSA in the germline V gene. With 5 bases removed from V and 0 bases from J, the gap between germline ends came to 8 bases. The CDR3 sequence: CASSRRVSYEQYF. Here the CDR3 DNA reads TGTGCCAGCAGCCGGAGGGTCTCCTACGAGCAGTACTTC.

This chain uses TRBV24-1 with TRBJ2-2, with D perhaps matching TRBD1 (5 bases). The CDR3 contains 13 residues. Germline CDR1 KGHDR, CDR2 SFDVKD. Trimming took off 0 bases at V and 12 bases at J, with 10 bases between the two ends. CDR3 sequence reads: CATSDLTPGKLFF. The CDR3 coding sequence is TGTGCCACCAGTGATTTGACCCCAGGGAAGCTGTTTTTT.

The chain couples TRBV10-3 to TRBJ1-1; 11 bases align to TRBD1. Trimming took 10 bases from V and 3 from J; bases not matched to a gene: 16. From germline, CDR1 is ENHRY and CDR2 SYGVKD. The CDR3 loop spans 17 amino acids. This CDR3 is CATSVTPGQGGYTEAFF. The CDR3 DNA reads TGTGCCACCTCAGTGACCCCGGGACAGGGGGGGTACACTGAAGCTTTCTTT.

The J gene is TRBJ1-2, the V gene TRBV5-6; D unclear. From germline, CDR1 is SGHDT and CDR2 YYEEEE. CDR3 size: 14 residues. Trimming took 0 bases from V and 8 from J, leaving 14 bases between them. The CDR3 protein is CASSLGAGSEGYTF. The CDR3 DNA reads as TGTGCCAGCAGCTTGGGGGCAGGATCAGAGGGCTACACCTTC. Full variable domain (missing parts from reference TRBV5-6 and TRBJ1-2): DAGVTQSPTHLIKTRGQQVTLRCSPKSGHDTVSWYQQALGQGPQFIFQYYEEEERQRGNFPDRFSGHQFPNYSSELNVNALLLGDSALYLCASSLGAGSEGYTFGSGTRLTVV.

V gene TRBV5-8 combines with J gene TRBJ1-1; D remains ambiguous. Trimming stripped 0 bases from V and 1 base from J, with 13 bases between. The CDR3 has 16 residues. Germline CDR1 and CDR2: SGHTS and YDEGEE. CDR3 coding DNA: TGTGCCAGCAGCTTGGGGGCTTCAAGACCGAACACTGAAGCTTTCTTT. Its translation: CASSLGASRPNTEAFF.

The V and J genes are TRBV25-1 and TRBJ2-5, with 10 nucleotides matching TRBD2. This CDR3 region has 14 residues. V lost 8 bases to trimming and J lost 5 bases; unmatched junction nucleotides: 8. Germline CDR1 MGHDK, CDR2 SYGVNS. In DNA form, the CDR3 reads TGTGCCAGCTCTCGAGCGGGGGGGCCGGAGACCCAGTACTTC. Amino acids: CASSRAGGPETQYF.

The rearrangement links TRBV7-9 to TRBJ1-1; 8 nucleotides align to TRBD1. CDR1 SEHNR and CDR2 FQNEAQ come from the germline V gene (reference sequence). Trimming removed 3 bases from V and 11 bases from J; junction bases left unmatched: 5. The CDR3 sequence is 12 residues long. CDR3 coding DNA: TGTGCCAGCAGCTTGACAGGGGAGGAGGCTTTCTTT. Translated, it gives CASSLTGEEAFF.

V gene TRBV2 combines with J gene TRBJ1-2, with D possibly matching TRBD1 (5 bases). From germline, CDR1 is SNHLY and CDR2 FYNNEI. Trimming removed 4 bases from V and 8 bases from J, with 11 bases in between. The CDR3 length is 12 residues. The CDR3 bases are TGTGCCAGCAGTGGACAGTCGAGCGGCTACACCTTC. It codes for CASSGQSSGYTF.

V and J are TRBV4-1 and TRBJ2-3; D is perhaps TRBD1 (6 bases). The CDR3 has 17 residues. Trimming left V 1 base short and J 4 bases short, with 18 bases between. Germline loops: CDR1 MGHRA, CDR2 YSYEKL. CDR3 DNA: TGCGCCAGCAGCCAAGTATTCAGGGAAGGGGGAGCAGATACGCAGTATTTT. It encodes CASSQVFREGGADTQYF.

The chain couples TRBV3-1 (or the pseudogene TRBV3-2) to TRBJ1-1, with 7 bases fitting TRBD1. The J segment lost 0 bases and the V segment lost 1 base, leaving 8 bases of the junction unmatched. The germline V gene has CDR1 LGHDT and CDR2 YNNKEL (reference sequence). The CDR3 has 17 residues. The CDR3 region has the DNA TGTGCCAGCAGCCAAGTGATGCAGGGGGGCCTGAACACTGAAGCTTTCTTT. This sequence encodes CASSQVMQGGLNTEAFF.

The rearrangement joins TRBV28 to TRBJ2-7; D may be TRBD1 (5 bases). The CDR3 covers 16 residues. The V end lost 2 bases, the J end lost 0 bases, and 14 bases lay between the germline ends. Germline CDR1 reads MDHEN; CDR2 reads SYDVKM. For the CDR3, the DNA is TGTGCCAGCAGTTTAAGGAACAGGCTGACCTCCTACGAGCAGTACTTC. It yields the protein CASSLRNRLTSYEQYF.

The V call is TRBV14, the J call TRBJ1-6, with D possibly matching TRBD1 (6 bases). Germline V CDR1 and CDR2: SGHDN, FVKESK. V was shortened by 5 bases and J by 7 bases, with 15 bases between the two germline ends. CDR3 length equals 15 residues. The CDR3 DNA sequence: TGTGCCAGCAGCGAACAGGGAGGGTCCAATTCACCCCTCCACTTT. Translating gives CASSEQGGSNSPLHF.

The chain uses TRBV4-3 and TRBJ1-5, with D uncertain. The CDR3 extends over 13 amino acids. Trimming cost V 0 bases and J 5 bases, with 5 bases left between them. In germline, CDR1 is LGHNA, CDR2 YSLEER. Here the CDR3 reads CASSQDRYQPQHF. The CDR3 DNA sequence: TGCGCCAGCAGCCAAGATCGGTATCAGCCCCAGCATTTT.

This rearrangement joins TRBV10-3 to TRBJ1-3; possibly TRBD1 for D (6 bases). The CDR3 is made up of 17 amino acids. V lost 6 bases, J lost 1 base, and 19 bases lay in between. The germline CDR1 and CDR2 sequences are ENHRY and SYGVKD. This CDR3 is CAIRDRLQRQSGNTIYF. The DNA of the CDR3 is TGTGCCATCAGGGACAGACTTCAGCGCCAATCTGGAAACACCATATATTTT.

J is TRBJ2-1 and V is TRBV9; 7 nucleotides match TRBD2. V dropped 2 bases and J dropped 0; count of bases not matched to a gene: 5. The germline V gene encodes CDR1 SGDLS and CDR2 YYNGEE. This CDR3 is built from 16 residues. For the CDR3, the DNA is TGTGCCAGCAGCGTCTATCTAGCGGACTCCTACAATGAGCAGTTCTTC. Protein sequence: CASSVYLADSYNEQFF.

V gene TRBV3-1 (or the pseudogene TRBV3-2) combines with J gene TRBJ1-5; 12 nucleotides line up with TRBD1. This CDR3 region has 17 residues. The V gene end was trimmed by 1 base and the J gene end by 6 bases; junction bases not matched to a gene: 7. Germline V gene lookup returns CDR1 LGHDT and CDR2 YNNKEL (reference sequence). The CDR3 bases are TGTGCCAGCAGCCAAGCTGGGACAGGGGGCGCGGGTCAGCCCCAGCATTTT. It yields the protein CASSQAGTGGAGQPQHF.

The J gene is TRBJ1-2, the V gene TRBV5-1; D might be TRBD1 (5 bases). The germline gives CDR1 SGHRS, CDR2 YFSETQ. This CDR3 region has 14 residues. Trimming removed 0 bases from V and 3 bases from J, with 9 bases in between. The CDR3 is CASSLEGFDYGYTF. CDR3 sequence (DNA): TGCGCCAGCAGCTTGGAGGGGTTTGACTATGGCTACACCTTC.

This CDR3 reads CASASGTEPHEQYF. DNA for the CDR3: TGTGCCAGCGCCTCCGGGACAGAGCCCCACGAGCAGTACTTC. The chain couples TRBV28 to TRBJ2-7; 7 nucleotides agree with TRBD1. CDR1 and CDR2 from the germline V gene are MDHEN and SYDVKM. The ends lost 8 bases at V and 5 bases at J; junction bases unmatched: 12. The CDR3 extends over 14 amino acids.

This clone has a single count. This sequence joins TRBV5-4 and TRBJ2-1, with D unclear. This CDR3 comprises 16 residues. Trimming stripped 0 bases from V and 6 bases from J, with 16 bases between. Germline V gives CDR1 SGHNT, CDR2 YYREEE (reference sequence). The CDR3: CASSLVPEVVGNEQFF. The CDR3 nucleotides read TGTGCCAGCAGCTTGGTTCCAGAGGTGGTAGGCAATGAGCAGTTCTTC.

About this clone: The same CDR3 is also encoded by other DNA sequences in this sample. This rearrangement joins TRBV9 to TRBJ2-5, with D unresolved. Trimming cost V 0 bases and J 2 bases, with 8 bases left between them. Germline CDR1 and CDR2: SGDLS and YYNGEE. The CDR3 runs to 14 residues. Here the CDR3 reads CASSVGTVQETQYF. The DNA of the CDR3 is TGTGCCAGCAGCGTAGGAACAGTTCAAGAGACCCAGTACTTC.

This clone was recorded a few times. The rearrangement links TRBV6-5 to TRBJ1-5; the match to TRBD1 covers 7 bases. Per the germline V gene, CDR1 is MNHEY and CDR2 is SVGAGI. V was clipped by 6 bases and J by 4 bases; unmatched bases: 9. This CDR3 spans 15 amino acids. The CDR3 reads CASSRDRVTNQPQHF. DNA of the CDR3: TGTGCCAGCAGCCGTGACAGGGTAACTAATCAGCCCCAGCATTTT.

This clone showed up just a few times. V usage is TRBV5-1 and J usage is TRBJ2-1; 9 nucleotides align to TRBD1. V lost 0 bases, J lost 6 bases, and 7 bases stayed unmatched. In germline, CDR1 is SGHRS, CDR2 YFSETQ. The CDR3 is 16 amino acids. The CDR3 nucleotides are TGCGCCAGCAGCTTGGCCGGGACAGGGAATAGCAATGAGCAGTTCTTC. Translating it yields CASSLAGTGNSNEQFF.

The J gene is TRBJ2-3, the V gene TRBV11-1; 11 bases map to TRBD2. This CDR3 spans 16 amino acids. V was pared by 6 bases and J by 3 bases, with 8 bases of the junction left unmatched. In germline, CDR1 is SGHAT, CDR2 FQDESV (reference sequence). The CDR3 loop reads CASSYLAGGRTDTQYF. The DNA of the CDR3 is TGTGCCAGCAGTTATCTAGCGGGAGGTCGGACAGATACGCAGTATTTT.

A few counts support this clone. The chain links TRBV30 to TRBJ2-5; no clear D. The CDR3 runs 13 residues. V was trimmed by 5 bases and J by 1 base, leaving 11 bases between them. Looked up from germline, CDR1 is GTSNPN and CDR2 is SVGIG (reference sequence). The CDR3 loop is CAWGDLIQETQYF. Here the CDR3 DNA reads TGTGCCTGGGGAGACTTGATCCAAGAGACCCAGTACTTC.

The J gene is TRBJ1-2, the V gene TRBV27; maybe TRBD1 (5 bases). CDR1 and CDR2 (germline): MNHEY, SMNVEV (reference sequence). With 2 bases removed from V and 5 bases from J, the gap between germline ends came to 12 bases. This CDR3 contains 14 residues. The CDR3 DNA is TGTGCCAGCAGTTTAGGGGGGTATCCATATGGCTACACCTTC. Translated: CASSLGGYPYGYTF.

Points on this clone: Other nucleotide sequences from this sample produce the same CDR3. This chain connects TRBV6-6 to TRBJ1-5; perhaps TRBD1 as D (6 bases). Between the trimmed V and J ends, which lost 7 bases and 1 base, there was a span of 8 bases. CDR1 and CDR2 from the germline V gene are MNHNY and SVGAGI (reference sequence). This CDR3 comprises 13 residues. The CDR3 region has the DNA TGTGCCAGCAAAGACAGGAGCAATCAGCCCCAGCATTTT. Amino acid sequence: CASKDRSNQPQHF.